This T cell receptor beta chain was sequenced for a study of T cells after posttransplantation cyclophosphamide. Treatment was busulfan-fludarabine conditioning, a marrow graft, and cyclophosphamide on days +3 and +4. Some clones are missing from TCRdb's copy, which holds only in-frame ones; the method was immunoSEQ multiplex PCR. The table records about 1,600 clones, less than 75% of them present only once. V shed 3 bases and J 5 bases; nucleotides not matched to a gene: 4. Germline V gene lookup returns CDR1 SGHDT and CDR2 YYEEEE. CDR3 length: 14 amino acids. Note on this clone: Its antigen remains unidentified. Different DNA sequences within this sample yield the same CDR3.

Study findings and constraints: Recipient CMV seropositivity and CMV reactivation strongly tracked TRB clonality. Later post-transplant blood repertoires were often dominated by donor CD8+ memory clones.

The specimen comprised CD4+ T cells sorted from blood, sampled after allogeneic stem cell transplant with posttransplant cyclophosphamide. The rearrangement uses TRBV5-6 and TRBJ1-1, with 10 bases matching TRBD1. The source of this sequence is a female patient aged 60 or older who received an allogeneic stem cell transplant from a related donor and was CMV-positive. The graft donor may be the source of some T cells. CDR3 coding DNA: TGTGCCAGCAGCTGGACAGGGGGAGGGACTGAAGCTTTCTTT. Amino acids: CASSWTGGGTEAFF.